A selection of T cell receptor beta chains follows, all from one sample in a study of cytomegalovirus exposure and HLA in healthy donors. Using immunoSEQ multiplex PCR, the repertoire was profiled, and TCRdb retains in-frame clones only, with some absent. Among 180,000 or so clones listed, approximately 77% were seen once. Sequenced sample: PBMCs. Receptor source: a male donor in good health and CMV-seronegative. Both conserved end residues are part of each CDR3. The D gene is left open where the match is weak. A row's size may be missing; if present it is once, few, many or a size class.

cdr3_aa,cdr3_nt,j_call,d_call,clone_size,v_call
CASGLGETQYF,TGTGCCAGCGGACTAGGGGAGACCCAGTACTTC,TRBJ2-5,TRBD2,.,TRBV19
CASSPFFGPGQLISYEQYF,TGTGCCAGCTCACCTTTTTTTGGCCCTGGACAGCTGATATCCTACGAGCAGTACTTC,TRBJ2-7,.,.,TRBV18
CASSLGTGFGETQYF,TGTGCCAGCAGCTTGGGGACAGGGTTTGGGGAGACCCAGTACTTC,TRBJ2-5,TRBD1,.,TRBV5-5
CASSQNEQGAGNTIYF,TGTGCCAGCAGTCAAAATGAACAGGGCGCTGGAAACACCATATATTTT,TRBJ1-3,.,.,TRBV2
CASSRQTGKAETQYF,TGCGCCAGCAGCCGCCAGACAGGGAAGGCAGAGACCCAGTACTTC,TRBJ2-5,TRBD1,.,TRBV4-3
CASSPLTGGGFGETQYF,TGTGCCAGTAGTCCACTGACGGGCGGGGGGTTCGGGGAGACCCAGTACTTC,TRBJ2-5,TRBD2,.,TRBV19
CASSYGQNTEAFF,TGTGCCAGCAGTTACGGGCAGAACACTGAAGCTTTCTTT,TRBJ1-1,.,.,TRBV6-5
CASNEPGQGDSQPQHF,TGTGCCAGCAACGAACCGGGACAGGGGGACTCTCAGCCCCAGCATTTT,TRBJ1-5,TRBD1,.,TRBV6-6
CASSPNFRDRGQYF,TGTGCCAGCAGCCCCAATTTCCGGGACAGGGGGCAGTACTTC,TRBJ2-7,TRBD1,once,TRBV6-5
CASSEDVYEQYF,TGTGCCAGCAGCGAAGATGTATACGAGCAGTACTTC,TRBJ2-7,.,.,TRBV14
CASSSTPVGSSYNEQFF,TGTGCCAGCTCATCTACCCCGGTCGGGAGCTCCTACAATGAGCAGTTCTTC,TRBJ2-1,.,.,TRBV18
CAIAPGLAGGTYEQYF,TGTGCCATCGCACCGGGACTAGCGGGGGGAACCTACGAGCAGTACTTC,TRBJ2-7,TRBD2,few,TRBV6-6
CASSYRDTYEQYF,TGTGCCAGCAGTTATCGGGACACCTACGAGCAGTACTTC,TRBJ2-7,.,.,TRBV6-5
CASPPGQGRTDTQYF,TGTGCCAGCCCCCCGGGACAGGGGCGGACAGATACGCAGTATTTT,TRBJ2-3,TRBD1,.,TRBV18
CASGRDRTNYGYTF,TGTGCCAGCGGAAGGGACAGAACTAACTATGGCTACACCTTC,TRBJ1-2,TRBD1,.,TRBV28
CASSEGLTSTDTQYF,TGCGCCAGCAGCGAGGGACTCACTAGCACAGATACGCAGTATTTT,TRBJ2-3,.,.,TRBV5-1
CASSIGVSTGTPEQPQHF,TGTGCCAGTAGTATAGGCGTATCGACCGGGACACCCGAACAGCCCCAGCATTTT,TRBJ1-5,.,.,TRBV19
CASSQNPSNYGYTF,TGTGCCAGCAGCCAAAACCCTAGTAACTATGGCTACACCTTC,TRBJ1-2,.,.,TRBV7-9
CASSPTIQGGTEAFF,TGTGCCAGCTCACCAACTATACAGGGTGGCACTGAAGCTTTCTTT,TRBJ1-1,.,few,TRBV18
CASSQESGGSGNTIYF,TGTGCCAGCAGCCAAGAATCAGGGGGCTCTGGAAACACCATATATTTT,TRBJ1-3,TRBD1,.,TRBV4-2
CASRLQQGIPYGYTF,TGTGCAAGTCGCCTCCAACAGGGGATCCCCTATGGCTACACCTTC,TRBJ1-2,.,.,TRBV12-2
CASSSGGNTREQYF,TGTGCCAGCAGCTCCGGGGGTAATACGCGGGAGCAGTACTTC,TRBJ2-7,.,.,TRBV5-6
CASSPGLAGGFSTDTQYF,TGCGCCAGCAGTCCGGGACTAGCGGGGGGGTTTAGCACAGATACGCAGTATTTT,TRBJ2-3,TRBD2,.,TRBV5-1
CASSPDRVNQPQHF,TGTGCCAGCAGCCCTGACAGGGTTAATCAGCCCCAGCATTTT,TRBJ1-5,TRBD1,.,TRBV28
CAALGATEAFF,TGTGCCGCCCTTGGGGCCACTGAAGCTTTCTTT,TRBJ1-1,.,.,TRBV6-5
CASSNSGQGAEKLFF,TGTGCCAGCAGCAACTCGGGACAGGGGGCTGAAAAACTGTTTTTT,TRBJ1-4,.,few,TRBV21-1
CATSRQAGRGIAGDLSSETQYF,TGTGCCACCAGCAGACAAGCCGGGAGGGGGATAGCGGGGGACCTCAGCTCAGAGACCCAGTACTTC,TRBJ2-5,TRBD2,once,TRBV15
CASSPPKVGGNQPQHF,TGTGCCAGCTCACCACCGAAGGTTGGAGGCAATCAGCCCCAGCATTTT,TRBJ1-5,.,.,TRBV18
CSSSLAGTVNEQFF,TGTTCCAGCAGCTTAGCCGGGACAGTCAATGAGCAGTTCTTC,TRBJ2-1,TRBD1,.,TRBV7-9
CASSLRGGTNTEAFF,TGTGCCAGCAGTCTCAGGGGCGGAACGAACACTGAAGCTTTCTTT,TRBJ1-1,.,.,TRBV2
CASSVQPRSSGNTIYF,TGTGCCAGTAGTGTGCAACCACGGAGCTCTGGAAACACCATATATTTT,TRBJ1-3,.,few,TRBV19
CATSRGRGPSYERYF,TGTGCCACCAGCAGGGGGAGGGGTCCGTCCTACGAGCGGTACTTC,TRBJ2-7,TRBD2,.,TRBV15
CSSSLQASTDTQYF,TGTTCCAGCAGCCTCCAGGCCTCCACAGATACGCAGTATTTT,TRBJ2-3,.,.,TRBV7-9
CASSIWVSAGDTQYF,TGTGCCAGTAGTATATGGGTTTCGGCAGGCGATACGCAGTATTTT,TRBJ2-3,.,.,TRBV19
CASSKTGHLSTDTQYF,TGCGCCAGCAGCAAAACGGGACATCTCTCCACAGATACGCAGTATTTT,TRBJ2-3,.,.,TRBV5-1
CATSSPGQTTGELFF,TGTGCCACCAGCAGCCCGGGACAGACCACCGGGGAGCTGTTTTTT,TRBJ2-2,TRBD1,.,TRBV15
CASSLSGEGTQYF,TGTGCCAGCAGTTTGAGCGGAGAGGGGACCCAGTACTTC,TRBJ2-5,.,.,TRBV6-5
CASSPFLDRANVLTF,TGTGCCAGCAGCCCCTTTCTAGATCGGGCCAACGTCCTGACTTTC,TRBJ2-6,.,.,TRBV6-5
CASSPRTGTGGYEQYF,TGTGCCAGCAGCCCCCGAACCGGGACAGGGGGATACGAGCAGTACTTC,TRBJ2-7,TRBD1,.,TRBV7-2
CASSQLQGVKNIQYF,TGTGCCAGCAGCCAGCTGCAGGGGGTTAAAAACATTCAGTACTTC,TRBJ2-4,TRBD1,once,TRBV7-8
CASSSGGSNTDTQYF,TGTGCCAGCAGCTCGGGTGGGAGCAATACAGATACGCAGTATTTT,TRBJ2-3,.,.,TRBV5-4
CASSVGNLGHWGEQFF,TGTGCCAGCAGCGTAGGGAACCTAGGACATTGGGGTGAGCAGTTCTTC,TRBJ2-1,.,.,TRBV9
CASSQTSTGGQFF,TGTGCCAGCAGCCAGACTTCAACGGGGGGGCAGTTCTTC,TRBJ2-1,TRBD2,.,TRBV11-3
CASSVVAENEKLFF,TGTGCCAGCAGCGTAGTGGCAGAAAATGAAAAACTGTTTTTT,TRBJ1-4,.,once,TRBV9
CSVGGSGSTDTQYF,TGCAGCGTTGGCGGTAGCGGATCCACAGATACGCAGTATTTT,TRBJ2-3,.,.,TRBV29-1
CASSRDYRYNEQFF,TGTGCCAGCTCGAGGGACTATCGGTACAATGAGCAGTTCTTC,TRBJ2-1,TRBD2,.,TRBV18
CASSLRDTVSYEQYF,TGTGCCAGCAGCCTACGAGACACTGTATCCTACGAGCAGTACTTC,TRBJ2-7,.,once,TRBV7-8
CASSASGNGNTIYF,TGTGCCAGCAGCGCCTCAGGGAATGGAAACACCATATATTTT,TRBJ1-3,.,.,TRBV5-4
CASSQEQGANEQYF,TGCGCCAGCAGCCAAGAACAGGGGGCGAACGAGCAGTACTTC,TRBJ2-7,TRBD1,.,TRBV4-1
CACRDRGYEQYF,TGTGCCTGCCGGGACAGGGGGTACGAGCAGTACTTC,TRBJ2-7,TRBD1,.,TRBV30
CASKTQGYSNQPQHF,TGTGCCAGCAAAACACAGGGTTATAGCAATCAGCCCCAGCATTTT,TRBJ1-5,.,.,TRBV7-2